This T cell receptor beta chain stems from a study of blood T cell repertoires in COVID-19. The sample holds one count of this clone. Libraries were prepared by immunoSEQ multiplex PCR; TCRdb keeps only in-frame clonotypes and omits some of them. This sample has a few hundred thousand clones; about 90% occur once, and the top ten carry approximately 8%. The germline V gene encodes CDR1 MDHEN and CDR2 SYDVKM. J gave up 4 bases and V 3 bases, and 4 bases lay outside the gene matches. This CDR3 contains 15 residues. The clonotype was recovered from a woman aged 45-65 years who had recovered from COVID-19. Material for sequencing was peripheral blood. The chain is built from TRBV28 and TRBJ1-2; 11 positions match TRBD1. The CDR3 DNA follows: TGTGCCAGCAGTTTGGCGGGACAGGGGGGCTATGGCTACACCTTC. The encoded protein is CASSLAGQGGYGYTF.